This entry features one T cell receptor beta chain sequence. RNA transcripts gave rise to amplified TCR beta CDR3 regions. TCR CDR3 underwent first-round RT-PCR with the HTBI primer set. MiXCR was run by TCRdb on the multiplex PCR reads, yielding one entry per CDR3 protein. The sample consists of about 510,000 distinct CDR3 sequences, around 15% of them appearing once. V shed 5 bases, J shed 4 bases, and the junction held 10 bases outside the gene matches. This CDR3 comprises 15 residues. These data belong to a study of T cells in Graves' hyperthyroidism and ophthalmopathy. This TCR derives from a woman aged 40 to 50 with Graves' hyperthyroidism. The sequenced sample was blood. The genes are TRBV12-3 or TRBV12-4 and TRBJ2-5; 7 nucleotides line up with TRBD2. CDR3 nucleotide sequence: TGTGCCAGCAGTCTCTCAGCTAGCGGTGGAGAGACCCAGTACTTC. This encodes CASSLSASGGETQYF.